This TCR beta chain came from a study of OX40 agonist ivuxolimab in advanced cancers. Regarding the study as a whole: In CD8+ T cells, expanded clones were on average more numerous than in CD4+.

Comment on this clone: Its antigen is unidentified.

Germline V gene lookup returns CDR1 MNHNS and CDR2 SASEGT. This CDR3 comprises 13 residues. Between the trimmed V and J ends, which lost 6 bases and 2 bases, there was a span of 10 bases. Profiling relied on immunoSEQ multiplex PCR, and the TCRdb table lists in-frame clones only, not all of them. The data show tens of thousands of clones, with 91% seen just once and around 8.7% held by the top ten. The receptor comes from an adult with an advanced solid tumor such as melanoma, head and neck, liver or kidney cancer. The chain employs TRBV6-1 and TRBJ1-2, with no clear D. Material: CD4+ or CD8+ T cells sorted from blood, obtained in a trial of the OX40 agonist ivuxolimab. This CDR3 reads CASRGEENYGYTF. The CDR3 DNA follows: TGTGCCAGCAGGGGAGAAGAAAACTATGGCTACACCTTC.